These 4 T cell receptor beta chains originate from one sample sequenced in a study of blood T cells in healthy people across ages. With a J-beta primer mix and a sample-barcoded 5' primer, a second PCR ran 7 to 11 cycles. TCRdb processed the 5' RACE reads anew with MiXCR; each CDR3 protein has one entry. The sample lists 550,000 to 750,000 distinct CDR3 sequences, under 25% occurring once. The sequencing sample was made of blood. Receptor source: a man aged 70 or older in good health.

The rearrangement uses TRBV5-1 and TRBJ2-3; 11 positions match TRBD2. CDR1 is SGHRS, CDR2 YFSETQ, per germline. V shed 5 bases, J shed 2 bases, and the junction held 7 bases outside the gene matches. This CDR3 has 16 amino acids. This CDR3 is CASRASGRRITDTQYF. The CDR3 DNA reads TGCGCCAGCAGGGCTAGCGGGAGGCGGATCACAGATACGCAGTATTTT.

J is TRBJ1-6 and V is TRBV7-9; unclear D gene. Trimming stripped 5 bases from V and 7 bases from J, with 12 bases between. Germline CDR1 SEHNR, CDR2 FQNEAQ (reference sequence). The CDR3 is 14 residues long. CDR3 in amino acids: CASSPWTENSPLHF. The CDR3 nucleotides read TGTGCCAGCAGCCCCTGGACGGAGAATTCACCCCTCCACTTT. Drawing the rest from reference TRBV7-9 and TRBJ1-6, the complete variable domain is DTGVSQNPRHKITKRGQNVTFRCDPISEHNRLYWYRQTLGQGPEFLTYFQNEAQLEKSRLLSDRFSAERPKGSFSTLEIQRTEQGDSAMYLCASSPWTENSPLHFGNGTRLTVT.

The sample holds a few counts of this clonotype. The chain couples TRBV6-6 to TRBJ2-2; D unclear. Trimming left V 2 bases short and J 8 bases short, with 6 bases between. CDR1 is MNHNY and CDR2 is SVGAGI in the germline V gene (reference sequence). This CDR3 has 12 amino acids. The CDR3 DNA sequence: TGTGCCAGCAGTTACCCACAGGGGGAGCTGTTTTTT. It codes for CASSYPQGELFF.

Ten or more counts support this clonotype. CDR3 nucleotide sequence: TGCAGCATAGCAGGGGGTAACGCCACAGATACGCAGTATTTT. This gives the protein CSIAGGNATDTQYF. The rearrangement joins TRBV29-1 to TRBJ2-3; 7 bases match TRBD1. CDR3 length equals 14 residues. V shed 8 bases and J 2 bases; nucleotides not matched to a gene: 10. Per germline, CDR1 SQVTM and CDR2 ANQGSEA.